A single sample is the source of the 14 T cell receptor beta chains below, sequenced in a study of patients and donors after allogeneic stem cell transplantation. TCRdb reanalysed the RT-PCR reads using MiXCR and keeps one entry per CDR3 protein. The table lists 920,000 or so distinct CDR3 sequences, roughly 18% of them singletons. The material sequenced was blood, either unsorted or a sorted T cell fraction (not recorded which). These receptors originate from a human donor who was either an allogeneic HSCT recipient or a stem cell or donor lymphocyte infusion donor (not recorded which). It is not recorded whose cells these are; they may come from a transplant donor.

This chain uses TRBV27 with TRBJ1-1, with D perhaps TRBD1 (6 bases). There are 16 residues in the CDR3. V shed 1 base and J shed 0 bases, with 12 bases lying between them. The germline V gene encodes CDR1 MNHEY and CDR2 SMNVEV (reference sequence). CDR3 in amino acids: CASSLFQGSMNTEAFF. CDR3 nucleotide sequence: TGTGCCAGCAGTTTATTTCAGGGGAGTATGAACACTGAAGCTTTCTTT.

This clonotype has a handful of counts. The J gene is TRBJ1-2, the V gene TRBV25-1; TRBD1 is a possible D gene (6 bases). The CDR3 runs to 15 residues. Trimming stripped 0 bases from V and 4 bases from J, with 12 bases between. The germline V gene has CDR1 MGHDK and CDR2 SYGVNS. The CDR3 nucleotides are TGTGCCAGCAGTGAATATCAAGGAGGGGGCTATGGCTACACCTTC. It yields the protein CASSEYQGGGYGYTF.

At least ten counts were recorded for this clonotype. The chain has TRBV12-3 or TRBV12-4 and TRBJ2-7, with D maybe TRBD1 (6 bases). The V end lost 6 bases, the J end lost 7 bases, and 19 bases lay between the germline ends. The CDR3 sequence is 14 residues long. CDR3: CASSFSGVRREQYF. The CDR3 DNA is TGTGCCAGCAGCTTCTCAGGGGTGAGGAGGGAGCAGTACTTC.

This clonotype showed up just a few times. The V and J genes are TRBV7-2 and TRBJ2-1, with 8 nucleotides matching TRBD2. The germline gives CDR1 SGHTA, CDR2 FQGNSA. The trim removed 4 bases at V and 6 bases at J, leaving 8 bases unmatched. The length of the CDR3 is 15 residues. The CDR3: CASSSTSERRNEQFF. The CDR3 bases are TGTGCCAGCAGCTCGACTAGCGAGCGGCGCAATGAGCAGTTCTTC.

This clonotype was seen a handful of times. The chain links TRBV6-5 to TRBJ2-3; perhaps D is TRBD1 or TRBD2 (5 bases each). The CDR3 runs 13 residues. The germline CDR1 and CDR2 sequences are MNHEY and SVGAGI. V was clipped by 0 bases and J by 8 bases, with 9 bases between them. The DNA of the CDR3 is TGTGCCAGCAGTTACTCGAGGGGCAGTACGCAGTATTTT. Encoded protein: CASSYSRGSTQYF.

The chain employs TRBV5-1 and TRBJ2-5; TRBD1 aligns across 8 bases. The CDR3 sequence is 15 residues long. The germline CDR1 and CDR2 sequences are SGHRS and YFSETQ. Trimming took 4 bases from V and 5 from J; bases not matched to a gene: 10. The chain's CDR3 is CASSPRDRTGETQYF. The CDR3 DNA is TGCGCCAGCAGCCCCCGGGACAGGACTGGTGAGACCCAGTACTTC.

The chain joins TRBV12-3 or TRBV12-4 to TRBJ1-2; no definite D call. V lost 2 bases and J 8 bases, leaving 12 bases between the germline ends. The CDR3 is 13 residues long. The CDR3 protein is CASSLFEGGGYTF. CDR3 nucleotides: TGTGCCAGCAGTTTATTTGAGGGAGGAGGCTACACCTTC.

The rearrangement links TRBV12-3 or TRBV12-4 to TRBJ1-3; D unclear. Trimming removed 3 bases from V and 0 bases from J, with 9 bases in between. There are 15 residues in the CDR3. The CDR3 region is CASSFRHLSGNTIYF. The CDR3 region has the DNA TGTGCCAGCAGTTTTAGACACCTCTCTGGAAACACCATATATTTT.

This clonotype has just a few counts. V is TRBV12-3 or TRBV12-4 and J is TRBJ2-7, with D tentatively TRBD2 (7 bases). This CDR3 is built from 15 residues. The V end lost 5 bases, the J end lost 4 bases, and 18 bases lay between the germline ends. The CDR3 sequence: CASSKKGGAAYEQYF. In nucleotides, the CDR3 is TGTGCCAGCAGTAAAAAGGGGGGGGCAGCATACGAGCAGTACTTC.

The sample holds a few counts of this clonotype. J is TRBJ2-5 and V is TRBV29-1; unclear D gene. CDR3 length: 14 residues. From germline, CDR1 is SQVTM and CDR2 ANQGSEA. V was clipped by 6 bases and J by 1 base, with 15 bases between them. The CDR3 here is CSVRVPVRQETQYF. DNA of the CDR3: TGCAGCGTAAGGGTCCCGGTCCGCCAAGAGACCCAGTACTTC.

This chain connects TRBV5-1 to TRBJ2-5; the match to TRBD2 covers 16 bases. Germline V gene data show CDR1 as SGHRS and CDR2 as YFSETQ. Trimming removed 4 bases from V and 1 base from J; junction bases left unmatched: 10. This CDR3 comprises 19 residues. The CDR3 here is CASSNIPGLAGGPQETQYF. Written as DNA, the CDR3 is TGCGCCAGCAGCAACATCCCGGGACTAGCGGGAGGGCCCCAAGAGACCCAGTACTTC. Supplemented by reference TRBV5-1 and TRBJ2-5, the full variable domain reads KAGVTQTPRYLIKTRGQQVTLSCSPISGHRSVSWYQQTPGQGLQFLFEYFSETQRNKGNFPGRFSGRQFSNSRSEMNVSTLELGDSALYLCASSNIPGLAGGPQETQYFGPGTRLLVL.

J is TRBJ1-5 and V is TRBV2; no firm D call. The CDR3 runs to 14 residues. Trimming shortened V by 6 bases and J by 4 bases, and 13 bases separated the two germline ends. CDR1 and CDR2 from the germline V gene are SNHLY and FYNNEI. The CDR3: CASSLVWENQPQHF. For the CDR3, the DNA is TGTGCCAGCAGCCTCGTGTGGGAGAATCAGCCCCAGCATTTT.

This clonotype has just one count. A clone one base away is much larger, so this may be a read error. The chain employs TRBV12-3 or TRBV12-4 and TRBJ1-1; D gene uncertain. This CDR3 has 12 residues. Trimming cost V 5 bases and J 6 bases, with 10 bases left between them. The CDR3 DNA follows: TGTGCCAGCAGTCGGCCGGAGGCTGAAGCTTTCTTT. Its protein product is CASSRPEAEAFF.

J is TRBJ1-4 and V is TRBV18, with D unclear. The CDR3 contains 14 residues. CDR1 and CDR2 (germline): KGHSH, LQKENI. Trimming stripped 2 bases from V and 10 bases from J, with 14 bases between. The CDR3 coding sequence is TGTGCCAGCTCACCAGGGAAGTATTTGACAAAACTGTTTTTT. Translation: CASSPGKYLTKLFF.